A selection of T cell receptor beta chains follows, all from one sample in a study of TIL therapy for anti-PD-1-resistant metastatic lung cancer. Repertoires were generated with immunoSEQ multiplex PCR, while TCRdb's copy carries only in-frame clones and drops some. Of just over 45,000 clones listed, roughly 78% are singletons. The specimen comprised blood, sampled at baseline. The receptors come from a man in his 70s with non-small cell lung cancer. Each CDR3 is given with its conserved first and last residue. Each record gives: clone size, V gene, J gene, D gene, CDR3 protein, CDR3 DNA. The D gene is left open where the match is weak. Only part of the rows carry a size: once, few, many, or a class if the clone is expanded.

NA,TRBV27,TRBJ2-1,TRBD2,CASSFGLARRGNEQFF,TGTGCCAGCAGTTTCGGACTAGCCAGACGAGGCAATGAGCAGTTCTTC
NA,TRBV11-2,TRBJ2-5,TRBD2,CASSLALARETQYF,TGTGCCAGCAGCTTAGCACTAGCGAGGGAGACCCAGTACTTC
NA,TRBV4-1,TRBJ2-2,NA,CASSRSGGGGNTGELFF,TGCGCCAGCAGTCGCTCCGGGGGCGGGGGAAACACCGGGGAGCTGTTTTTT
NA,TRBV29-1,TRBJ1-1,NA,CSTREGSGNTEAFF,TGCAGCACCCGGGAGGGGTCAGGGAACACTGAAGCTTTCTTT
NA,TRBV5-4,TRBJ2-7,TRBD2,CASSPGLAGANYEQYF,TGTGCCAGCAGCCCGGGACTAGCGGGAGCCAACTACGAGCAGTACTTC
NA,TRBV7-2,TRBJ1-4,TRBD1,CASSSSPGTGPTNEKLFF,TGTGCCAGCAGCTCGAGTCCCGGGACAGGGCCAACTAATGAAAAACTGTTTTTT
NA,TRBV30,TRBJ1-3,NA,CAWSVPLSGAGNTIYF,TGTGCCTGGAGTGTACCCTTATCTGGGGCTGGAAACACCATATATTTT
NA,TRBV6-1,TRBJ1-2,NA,CASSEATENYGYTF,TGTGCCAGCAGTGAAGCGACGGAAAACTATGGCTACACCTTC
NA,TRBV7-2,TRBJ2-1,NA,CASSRSRRESNEQFF,TGTGCCAGCAGCCGTAGCCGGCGGGAAAGCAATGAGCAGTTCTTC
NA,TRBV4-3,TRBJ2-3,NA,CASSQRGTSTDTQYF,TGCGCCAGCAGCCAGAGAGGGACTAGCACAGATACGCAGTATTTT
NA,TRBV9,TRBJ2-1,NA,CASSVYPGNEQFF,TGTGCCAGCAGCGTATACCCCGGCAATGAGCAGTTCTTC
NA,TRBV6-1,TRBJ2-7,TRBD2,CASSERSGSSYEQYF,TGTGCCAGCAGTGAAAGGAGCGGGAGCTCCTACGAGCAGTACTTC
NA,TRBV6-5,TRBJ1-5,NA,CASSLAGTQHF,TGTGCCAGCAGCCTCGCCGGGACACAGCATTTT
NA,TRBV4-3,TRBJ1-3,NA,CASSQDWISGNTIYF,TGCGCCAGCAGCCAAGATTGGATTTCTGGAAACACCATATATTTT
NA,TRBV5-5,TRBJ1-2,NA,CASSLVRANTIGYTF,TGTGCCAGCAGCTTGGTCAGAGCAAACACAATCGGCTACACCTTC
NA,TRBV4-2,TRBJ2-1,TRBD2,CASSQDTWTSGTNEQFF,TGTGCCAGCAGCCAAGATACTTGGACTAGCGGGACCAATGAGCAGTTCTTC
NA,TRBV18,TRBJ2-2,TRBD1,CASSPRKGQGSAGELFF,TGTGCCAGCTCACCACGTAAAGGACAGGGTTCAGCCGGGGAGCTGTTTTTT
NA,TRBV28,TRBJ2-1,TRBD1,CASRQWTGDYNEQFF,TGTGCCAGCAGGCAATGGACAGGGGATTACAATGAGCAGTTCTTC
few,TRBV18,TRBJ2-3,NA,CASSPTDTQYF,TGTGCCAGCTCACCGACAGATACGCAGTATTTT
NA,TRBV7-9,TRBJ2-7,NA,CASSQALTYEQYF,TGTGCCAGCAGCCAAGCGCTTACCTACGAGCAGTACTTC
NA,TRBV7-3,TRBJ2-2,TRBD2,CASSFLAGSNTGELFF,TGTGCCAGCAGCTTCTTAGCGGGGTCGAACACCGGGGAGCTGTTTTTT
NA,TRBV5-1,TRBJ1-5,NA,CASSLDSNQPQHF,TGCGCCAGCAGCTTGGATAGCAATCAGCCCCAGCATTTT
NA,TRBV11-1,TRBJ1-1,NA,CASSRSYTEAFF,TGTGCCAGCAGCAGAAGTTACACTGAAGCTTTCTTT
medium-sized,TRBV27,TRBJ1-1,TRBD1,CASSLSRGLSEAFF,TGTGCCAGCAGTTTATCCAGGGGGCTCTCTGAAGCTTTCTTT
once,TRBV28,TRBJ2-1,TRBD2,CASSITSGSRHEQFF,TGTGCCAGCAGTATTACTAGCGGGAGTAGGCATGAGCAGTTCTTC
NA,TRBV11-2,TRBJ2-3,NA,CASSLIRNGAKMQYF,TGTGCCAGCAGCCTTATTAGAAACGGGGCCAAGATGCAGTATTTT
NA,TRBV18,TRBJ1-1,TRBD1,CASSPGQANTEAFF,TGTGCCAGCTCACCAGGACAGGCGAACACTGAAGCTTTCTTT
NA,TRBV5-5,TRBJ2-3,TRBD2,CASSPISGSSTDTQYF,TGTGCCAGCAGCCCTATTAGCGGGAGTAGCACAGATACGCAGTATTTT